The 24 T cell receptor beta chains given below trace back to one sample, sequenced in a study of cytotoxic CD8 clonotypes in ibrutinib-treated CLL. TCRdb's table, derived via immunoSEQ multiplex PCR, lists solely in-frame clones and lacks some. The top ten clones hold 25% to 30% of a sample with about 140,000 clones, 70% to 80% of them seen once. The sample in question was PBMCs, obtained after 12 months of ibrutinib treatment. Receptors were obtained from a human donor with chronic lymphocytic leukemia.

J is TRBJ2-7 and V is TRBV6-5, with 12 bases fitting TRBD2. V shed 7 bases and J 4 bases; nucleotides not matched to a gene: 5. Germline V CDR1 and CDR2: MNHEY, SVGAGI. The CDR3 totals 14 residues. The CDR3 DNA reads TGTGCCAGCAATCTAGCGGGGGGGCAATACGAGCAGTACTTC. Its protein is CASNLAGGQYEQYF.

This clone was observed a handful of times. CDR3 bases: TGTGCCAGCAGCTCACCCCCGGGACAGGGAGACTTTAATTCACCCCTCCACTTT. This encodes CASSSPPGQGDFNSPLHF. V usage is TRBV7-9 and J usage is TRBJ1-6, with 9 positions matching TRBD1. The trim removed 4 bases at V and 6 bases at J, leaving 13 bases unmatched. Germline loops: CDR1 SEHNR, CDR2 FQNEAQ (reference sequence). The CDR3 consists of 18 residues.

The chain recombines TRBV5-1 with TRBJ2-7; 9 nucleotides match TRBD1. This CDR3 comprises 14 residues. V gave up 0 bases and J gave up 7 bases; unmatched junction bases: 5. Germline assignment: CDR1 SGHRS and CDR2 YFSETQ. The CDR3 DNA reads as TGCGCCAGCAGCTTGGCCCCCGGGACAGGGGAGCAGTACTTC. Translated: CASSLAPGTGEQYF.

The chain couples TRBV19 to TRBJ1-5, with 12 bases that match TRBD1. The CDR3 runs 18 residues. From germline, CDR1 is LNHDA and CDR2 SQIVND (reference sequence). J lost 2 bases, V lost 6 bases, and 11 bases had no gene match. The CDR3, as DNA: TGTGCCAGTAGCCCCCAGGGACAGGGGGCGGGTGGCAATCAGCCCCAGCATTTT. Translated: CASSPQGQGAGGNQPQHF.

The chain employs TRBV7-9 and TRBJ1-1; 9 bases match TRBD1. The V gene's germline CDR1 is SEHNR and CDR2 FQNEAQ (reference sequence). The CDR3 is 16 residues long. V gave up 5 bases and J gave up 2 bases; unmatched junction bases: 9. For the CDR3, the DNA is TGTGCCAGCAGCCGGCGAGGGGACAGGGTAAACACTGAAGCTTTCTTT. It is translated as CASSRRGDRVNTEAFF.

This clone has a single count. The chain recombines TRBV6-5 with TRBJ2-7, with 7 nucleotides matching TRBD1. The CDR3 length is 14 residues. Germline assignment: CDR1 MNHEY and CDR2 SVGAGI. Losses at the gene ends were 4 bases for V and 6 bases for J; bases not matched to a gene: 9. CDR3 bases: TGTGCCAGCAGTTGGGTGGGACAGCAATTCGAGCAGTACTTC. Protein sequence: CASSWVGQQFEQYF.

As DNA, the CDR3 is TGTGCCAGCAGCTTGGGACAGAGTGACACTGAAGCTTTCTTT. It yields the protein CASSLGQSDTEAFF. The genes are TRBV5-5 and TRBJ1-1; possible D gene TRBD1, 5 bases. Germline V lookup: CDR1 SGHKS, CDR2 YYEKEE (reference sequence). The CDR3 runs to 14 residues. The germline V and J ends were trimmed by 0 bases and 3 bases, with 9 bases remaining between them.

This clone occurred once. This chain joins TRBV25-1 and TRBJ2-1; 7 bases agree with TRBD1. CDR1 and CDR2 from the germline V gene are MGHDK and SYGVNS. V was clipped by 6 bases and J by 2 bases; unmatched bases: 4. The CDR3 spans 14 residues. CDR3 amino acids: CASSRGTAYNEQFF. The CDR3 DNA sequence: TGTGCCAGCAGCCGAGGGACAGCCTACAATGAGCAGTTCTTC.

A single count supports this clone. The chain recombines TRBV27 with TRBJ1-1; no definite D call. CDR3 length: 14 residues. With 2 bases removed from V and 4 bases from J, the gap between germline ends came to 11 bases. CDR1 and CDR2 from the germline V gene are MNHEY and SMNVEV (reference sequence). The DNA for the CDR3 is TGTGCCAGCAGTTTAGGGAGGTTTGGCACTGAAGCTTTCTTT. Its translation: CASSLGRFGTEAFF.

The table lists this clone with a few counts. V usage is TRBV5-1 and J usage is TRBJ2-7, with a possible D match to TRBD1 (5 bases). This CDR3 is 17 amino acids long. Germline-derived CDR1 and CDR2 are SGHRS and YFSETQ. The V gene lost 1 base and the J gene lost 1 base, with 18 bases spanning the gap. CDR3 region: CASSLQGLIARSYEQYF. The CDR3, as DNA: TGCGCCAGCAGCTTGCAGGGCTTGATAGCTCGATCCTACGAGCAGTACTTC.

This clone came up once. The chain is built from TRBV18 and TRBJ2-3; D possibly corresponds to TRBD2 (5 bases). Per germline, CDR1 KGHSH and CDR2 LQKENI. Trimming left V 2 bases short and J 8 bases short, with 11 bases between. The CDR3 has 13 amino acids. CDR3 sequence reads: CASSPGGTSTQYF. The DNA for the CDR3 is TGTGCCAGCTCACCAGGAGGCACCTCTACGCAGTATTTT.

This chain links TRBV6-5 with TRBJ2-7; a possible D gene is TRBD1 (7 bases). The CDR3 sequence is 14 residues long. Looked up from germline, CDR1 is MNHEY and CDR2 is SVGAGI. V lost 4 bases to trimming and J lost 9 bases, with 19 bases between them. The CDR3 nucleotides are TGTGCCAGCAGTTCGGGGGACAGTTTCATATGGCAGTACTTC. It translates to CASSSGDSFIWQYF.

The V and J genes are TRBV27 and TRBJ2-1; D uncertain. The CDR3 contains 15 residues. The germline CDR1 and CDR2 sequences are MNHEY and SMNVEV (reference sequence). V was trimmed by 3 bases and J by 5 bases, leaving 14 bases between them. In DNA, the CDR3 is TGTGCCAGCAGTTTTAACCGGGCATCAAACAATGAGCAGTTCTTC. Amino acids: CASSFNRASNNEQFF.

V gene TRBV6-5 combines with J gene TRBJ1-4, with D possibly TRBD1 on 6 matching bases. Trimming removed 2 bases at V and 7 bases at J, with 14 bases between. Germline-derived CDR1 and CDR2 are MNHEY and SVGAGI. The CDR3 runs 15 residues. The CDR3 spells CASSYIPRGGEKLFF. Written as DNA, the CDR3 is TGTGCCAGCAGTTACATCCCCCGAGGGGGTGAAAAACTGTTTTTT.

This clone was picked up a small number of times. This chain joins TRBV27 and TRBJ1-5; D unresolved. Trimming removed 2 bases from V and 5 bases from J, with 13 bases in between. Per the germline V gene, CDR1 is MNHEY and CDR2 is SMNVEV (reference sequence). The CDR3 covers 15 residues. Here the CDR3 DNA reads TGTGCCAGCAGTTTAGTGTCGGGGAACCATCAGCCCCAGCATTTT. Translation gives CASSLVSGNHQPQHF.

This clone occurred a few times. The chain combines TRBV10-1 with TRBJ1-2, with D perhaps matching TRBD1 (6 bases). Between the trimmed V and J ends, which lost 5 bases and 4 bases, there was a span of 14 bases. In germline, CDR1 is WNHNN, CDR2 SYGVQD (reference sequence). This CDR3 region has 14 residues. Here the CDR3 DNA reads TGCGCCAGCAGTCCCGGGACATGCTTCTATGGCTACACCTTC. It encodes CASSPGTCFYGYTF.

The chain recombines TRBV2 with TRBJ1-4; D is unresolved. Trimming left V 3 bases short and J 8 bases short, with 16 bases between. CDR3 length equals 15 residues. CDR1 is SNHLY, CDR2 FYNNEI, per germline. CDR3 region: CASSDTKGREEKLFF. In nucleotides, the CDR3 is TGTGCCAGCAGTGACACAAAGGGCAGAGAGGAAAAACTGTTTTTT. Filled out from reference TRBV2 and TRBJ1-4, the complete variable domain reads EPEVTQTPSHQVTQMGQEVILRCVPISNHLYFYWYRQILGQKVEFLVSFYNNEISEKSEIFDDQFSVERPDGSNFTLKIRSTKLEDSAMYFCASSDTKGREEKLFFGSGTQLSVL.

The chain links TRBV6-6 to TRBJ1-4; D remains unclear. The CDR3 has 15 amino acids. Germline V lookup: CDR1 MNHNY, CDR2 SVGAGI (reference sequence). The V and J ends lost 0 bases and 7 bases respectively, with 12 bases between them. CDR3 in DNA: TGTGCCAGCAGTTACTCCACAGTTTTGAGTGAAAAACTGTTTTTT. This sequence encodes CASSYSTVLSEKLFF.

The chain joins TRBV27 to TRBJ2-7; TRBD2 is a possible D gene (5 bases). Germline lookup yields CDR1 MNHEY and CDR2 SMNVEV (reference sequence). The CDR3 totals 13 residues. Trimming left V 4 bases short and J 6 bases short, with 13 bases between. The DNA of the CDR3 is TGTGCCAGCAGTTCCTCCTTACGGGGCGAGCAGTACTTC. Translation gives CASSSSLRGEQYF.

The chain links TRBV4-3 to TRBJ2-7, with TRBD1 identical over 7 bases. The trim removed 2 bases at V and 5 bases at J, leaving 9 bases unmatched. CDR1 and CDR2 (germline): LGHNA, YSLEER. The CDR3 spans 15 residues. The CDR3 DNA is TGCGCCAGCAGCCAATTCGGGACAGTGGCCAACGAGCAGTACTTC. Its translation is CASSQFGTVANEQYF.

The chain carries TRBV19 and TRBJ1-4; no definite D call. The CDR3 has 14 residues. Trimming shortened V by 3 bases and J by 8 bases, and 13 bases separated the two germline ends. Germline V gene lookup returns CDR1 LNHDA and CDR2 SQIVND (reference sequence). The CDR3, as DNA: TGTGCCAGTAGTATGGGGATCAGGAGGGAAAAACTGTTTTTT. This translates into CASSMGIRREKLFF.

J is TRBJ1-3 and V is TRBV10-3, with D possibly being TRBD1 (5 bases). Per the germline V gene, CDR1 is ENHRY and CDR2 is SYGVKD. The CDR3 has 11 amino acids. V lost 6 bases, J lost 8 bases, and 8 bases lay in between. The CDR3 sequence is CAISGGDTIYF. CDR3 DNA: TGTGCCATCAGCGGGGGGGACACCATATATTTT.

The chain combines TRBV5-1 with TRBJ2-6, with TRBD1 matching 7 bases. With 4 bases clipped from V and 2 bases from J, the junction kept 6 bases outside the gene matches. Germline V gene sequence: CDR1 SGHRS, CDR2 YFSETQ. The CDR3 consists of 16 residues. CDR3 bases: TGCGCCAGCAGCCAGACAGGGACCCCTGGGGCCAACGTCCTGACTTTC. It yields the protein CASSQTGTPGANVLTF.

In this sample, this clone turned up a few times. The rearrangement joins TRBV19 to TRBJ1-6, with D unresolved. The CDR3 extends over 12 amino acids. Germline lookup yields CDR1 LNHDA and CDR2 SQIVND (reference sequence). V dropped 3 bases and J dropped 7 bases, with 4 bases sitting between them. The CDR3 is CASSMPNSPLHF. CDR3 nucleotides: TGTGCCAGTAGTATGCCCAATTCACCCCTCCACTTT.